One sample yielded the 20 T cell receptor beta chains listed below, sequenced in a study of T cell responses to AZD1222 COVID-19 vaccine. Method: immunoSEQ multiplex PCR; TCRdb's copy keeps in-frame clones and lacks some. The data show fewer than 150,000 clones, around 90% seen once. This specimen consisted of peripheral blood, obtained on day 0 of AZD1222 vaccination. Source of these receptors: an adult in good health.

This CDR3 is CASSLRSKETQYF. The DNA for the CDR3 is TGTGCCAGCAGCTTGCGCAGCAAAGAGACCCAGTACTTC. This chain joins TRBV5-6 and TRBJ2-5; D gene unclear. V lost 1 base and J 3 bases, leaving 7 bases between the germline ends. Germline assignment: CDR1 SGHDT and CDR2 YYEEEE. This CDR3 is 13 amino acids long.

The rearrangement links TRBV30 to TRBJ1-4; unclear D gene. Germline V gene data show CDR1 as GTSNPN and CDR2 as SVGIG (reference sequence). V lost 1 base and J 14 bases, leaving 14 bases between the germline ends. The CDR3 contains 12 residues. DNA of the CDR3: TGTGCCTGGAGTGCCCCGGTTAAAGGGCTGTTTTTT. Protein product: CAWSAPVKGLFF.

The chain has TRBV6-2 or TRBV6-3 and TRBJ1-2; TRBD1 aligns across 9 bases. The V gene end was trimmed by 4 bases and the J gene end by 4 bases; junction bases not matched to a gene: 4. This CDR3 contains 14 residues. Germline lookup yields CDR1 MNHEY and CDR2 SVGEGT. The CDR3 sequence is CASSFGTGSYGYTF. CDR3 nucleotide sequence: TGTGCCAGCAGTTTCGGGACAGGGTCCTATGGCTACACCTTC.

This chain links TRBV5-1 with TRBJ2-5; 8 positions match TRBD2. V shed 4 bases, J shed 1 base, and the junction held 15 bases outside the gene matches. The length of the CDR3 is 18 residues. Germline V gives CDR1 SGHRS, CDR2 YFSETQ. CDR3 protein: CASSPLGGRPTTQETQYF. The CDR3 DNA reads as TGCGCCAGCAGCCCTCTCGGCGGGAGGCCCACAACCCAAGAGACCCAGTACTTC.

The rearrangement links TRBV6-2 or TRBV6-3 to TRBJ1-1, with D possibly matching TRBD1 (5 bases). V was pared by 1 base and J by 4 bases, with 16 bases between. The CDR3 extends over 16 amino acids. Looked up from germline, CDR1 is MNHEY and CDR2 is SVGEGT. Written as DNA, the CDR3 is TGTGCCAGCAGTTACTACCCCCAACAGGCTAGCACTGAAGCTTTCTTT. This gives the protein CASSYYPQQASTEAFF.

This chain connects TRBV5-6 to TRBJ2-6; D remains ambiguous. Trimming cost V 7 bases and J 4 bases, with 9 bases left between them. This CDR3 has 13 residues. Per germline, CDR1 SGHDT and CDR2 YYEEEE. The CDR3 loop is CASCLGGANVLTF. Here the CDR3 DNA reads TGTGCCAGCTGCCTCGGAGGGGCCAACGTCCTGACTTTC.

The V and J genes are TRBV28 and TRBJ1-5; D is undetermined. Trimming shortened V by 3 bases and J by 2 bases, and 11 bases separated the two germline ends. Germline CDR1 reads MDHEN; CDR2 reads SYDVKM. This CDR3 region has 15 residues. The CDR3 bases are TGTGCCAGCAGTTTCCGACTCGGAGGCAATCAGCCCCAGCATTTT. Translated: CASSFRLGGNQPQHF.

The chain has TRBV10-3 and TRBJ1-1, with TRBD1 as a possible D gene (5 bases). Germline lookup yields CDR1 ENHRY and CDR2 SYGVKD. This CDR3 is 14 amino acids long. V was cut by 4 bases and J by 0 bases, with 9 bases left in between. The CDR3 region has the DNA TGTGCCATCAGTGGCACAGGTCTGAACACTGAAGCTTTCTTT. Its translation: CAISGTGLNTEAFF.

V usage is TRBV11-3 and J usage is TRBJ1-6; the D is unclear. V lost 3 bases to trimming and J lost 9 bases, with 9 bases between them. The CDR3 spans 13 residues. Germline V gives CDR1 SGHNT, CDR2 YENEEA. In DNA form, the CDR3 reads TGTGCCAGCAGCTTGGTGCCTGCTTCACCCCTCCACTTT. Its protein is CASSLVPASPLHF.

J is TRBJ1-6 and V is TRBV27; D is possibly TRBD1 (5 bases). Germline values: CDR1 MNHEY, CDR2 SMNVEV (reference sequence). Trimming pared 5 bases from V and 13 bases from J, leaving 27 bases between. CDR3 length: 17 residues. CDR3 nucleotide sequence: TGTGCCAGCAGTCCCCTTGAGTCCGGGACCAAACTTTCCCCCCTCCACTTT. This encodes CASSPLESGTKLSPLHF.

The gene calls are TRBV28 and TRBJ2-1, with D maybe TRBD2 (6 bases). CDR3 size: 14 residues. Trimming stripped 8 bases from V and 8 bases from J, with 19 bases between. Per the germline V gene, CDR1 is MDHEN and CDR2 is SYDVKM. The CDR3 coding sequence is TGTGCCAGCGGCCACCGCGGGGACCGGCATGAGCAGTTCTTC. Its protein product is CASGHRGDRHEQFF.

The chain employs TRBV9 and TRBJ2-2; 9 bases fit TRBD2. V shed 1 base, J shed 1 base, and the junction held 8 bases outside the gene matches. Germline V lookup: CDR1 SGDLS, CDR2 YYNGEE. The length of the CDR3 is 18 residues. The CDR3 coding sequence is TGTGCCAGCAGCGTAAAAGCGGGGGGCCTCTGGAACACCGGGGAGCTGTTTTTT. Encoded protein: CASSVKAGGLWNTGELFF.

This sequence joins TRBV12-3 or TRBV12-4 and TRBJ2-7; a weak D match, TRBD2 (5 bases). The germline V and J ends were trimmed by 4 bases and 4 bases, with 8 bases remaining between them. CDR3 size: 12 residues. This CDR3 is CASSYGDYEQYF. CDR3 sequence (DNA): TGTGCCAGCAGTTACGGGGATTACGAGCAGTACTTC.

The chain employs TRBV18 and TRBJ1-2; possibly TRBD1 for D (5 bases). V was cut by 0 bases and J by 1 base, with 9 bases left in between. The CDR3 covers 15 residues. In germline, CDR1 is KGHSH, CDR2 LQKENI. Written as DNA, the CDR3 is TGTGCCAGCTCACCACCGGGACCGATTAACTATGGCTACACCTTC. This translates into CASSPPGPINYGYTF. Looking up the rest from reference TRBV18 and TRBJ1-2 gives the full variable domain: NAGVMQNPRHLVRRRGQEARLRCSPMKGHSHVYWYRQLPEEGLKFMVYLQKENIIDESGMPKERFSAEFPKEGPSILRIQQVVRGDSAAYFCASSPPGPINYGYTFGSGTRLTVV.

On this clone: This specimen includes other DNA sequences encoding the same CDR3. The V call is TRBV18, the J call TRBJ1-4; D uncertain. The germline V gene encodes CDR1 KGHSH and CDR2 LQKENI. The CDR3 is 13 residues long. The V gene lost 3 bases and the J gene lost 5 bases, with 7 bases spanning the gap. CDR3 DNA: TGTGCCAGCTCACCGGGCGGGAATGAAAAACTGTTTTTT. Protein: CASSPGGNEKLFF.

The V call is TRBV6-2 or TRBV6-3, the J call TRBJ2-3; the match to TRBD2 covers 7 bases. Germline loops: CDR1 MNHEY, CDR2 SVGEGT. V shed 3 bases and J 4 bases; nucleotides not matched to a gene: 10. The CDR3 length is 16 residues. CDR3 nucleotides: TGTGCCAGCAGTTATGTTGCGGGGGTCCCTCCAGATACGCAGTATTTT. Residues: CASSYVAGVPPDTQYF.

The chain carries TRBV9 and TRBJ1-2; no clear D gene. V gave up 5 bases and J gave up 3 bases, with 23 bases separating them. Germline assignment: CDR1 SGDLS and CDR2 YYNGEE. This CDR3 has 17 residues. CDR3 residues: CASSEGSPGVVDYGYTF. The CDR3, as DNA: TGTGCCAGCAGTGAAGGCTCACCTGGTGTAGTAGACTATGGCTACACCTTC.

The gene calls are TRBV18 and TRBJ1-4; D unclear. Per the germline V gene, CDR1 is KGHSH and CDR2 is LQKENI. This CDR3 region has 15 residues. V lost 1 base and J 2 bases, leaving 8 bases between the germline ends. Here the CDR3 reads CASSPLVGTNEKLFF. The CDR3 region has the DNA TGTGCCAGCTCACCACTGGTGGGGACTAATGAAAAACTGTTTTTT.

The rearrangement joins TRBV5-1 to TRBJ2-2, with 11 bases identical to TRBD1. The trim removed 3 bases at V and 1 base at J, leaving 2 bases unmatched. Per germline, CDR1 SGHRS and CDR2 YFSETQ. CDR3 length: 16 residues. CDR3 sequence reads: CASSWTGGENTGELFF. Here the CDR3 DNA reads TGCGCCAGCAGCTGGACAGGGGGCGAGAACACCGGGGAGCTGTTTTTT.

The chain employs TRBV3-1 (or the pseudogene TRBV3-2) and TRBJ1-2; 9 bases fit TRBD1. Germline V gene data show CDR1 as LGHDT and CDR2 as YNNKEL (reference sequence). This CDR3 has 16 amino acids. V lost 0 bases and J lost 4; bases outside the gene matches: 6. The chain's CDR3 is CASSQDWEGQGYGYTF. CDR3 in DNA: TGTGCCAGCAGCCAAGATTGGGAGGGACAGGGCTATGGCTACACCTTC.